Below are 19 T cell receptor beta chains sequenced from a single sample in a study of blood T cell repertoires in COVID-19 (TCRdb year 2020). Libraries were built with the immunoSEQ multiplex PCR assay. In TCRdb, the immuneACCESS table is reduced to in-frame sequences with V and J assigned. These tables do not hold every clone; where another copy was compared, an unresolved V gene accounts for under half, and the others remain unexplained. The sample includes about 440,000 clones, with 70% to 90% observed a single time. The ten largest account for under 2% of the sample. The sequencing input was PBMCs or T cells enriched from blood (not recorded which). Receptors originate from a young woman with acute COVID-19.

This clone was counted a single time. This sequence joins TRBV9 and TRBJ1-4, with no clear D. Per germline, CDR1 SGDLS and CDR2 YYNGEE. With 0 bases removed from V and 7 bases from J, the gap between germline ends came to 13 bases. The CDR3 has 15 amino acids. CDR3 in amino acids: CASSVVGGSGEKLFF. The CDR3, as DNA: TGTGCCAGCAGCGTAGTGGGAGGGTCGGGTGAAAAACTGTTTTTT.

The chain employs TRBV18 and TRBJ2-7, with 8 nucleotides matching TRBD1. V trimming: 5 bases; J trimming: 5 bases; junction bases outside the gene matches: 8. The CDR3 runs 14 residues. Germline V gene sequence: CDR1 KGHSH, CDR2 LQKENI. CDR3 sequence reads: CASSALGQGDEQYF. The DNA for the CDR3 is TGTGCCAGCTCAGCCTTAGGACAGGGCGACGAGCAGTACTTC.

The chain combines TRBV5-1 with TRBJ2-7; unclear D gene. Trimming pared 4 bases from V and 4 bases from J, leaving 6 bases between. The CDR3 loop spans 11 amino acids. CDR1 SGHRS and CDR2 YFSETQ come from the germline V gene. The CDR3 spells CASSTQYEQYF. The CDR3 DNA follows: TGCGCCAGCAGCACCCAGTACGAGCAGTACTTC.

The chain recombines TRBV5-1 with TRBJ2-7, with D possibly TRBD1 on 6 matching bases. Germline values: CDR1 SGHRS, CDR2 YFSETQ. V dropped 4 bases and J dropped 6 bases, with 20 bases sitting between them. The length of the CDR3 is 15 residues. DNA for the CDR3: TGCGCCAGCAGCCCGGTTACAGGGATAATGGTCGAGCAGTACTTC. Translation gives CASSPVTGIMVEQYF.

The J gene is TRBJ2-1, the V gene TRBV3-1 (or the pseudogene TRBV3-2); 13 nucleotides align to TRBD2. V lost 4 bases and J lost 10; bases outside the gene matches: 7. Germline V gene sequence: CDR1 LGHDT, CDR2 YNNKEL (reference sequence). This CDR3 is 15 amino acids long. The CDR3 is CASSPSLAGGEEQFF. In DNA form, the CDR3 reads TGTGCCAGCAGCCCATCACTAGCGGGGGGGGAGGAGCAGTTCTTC.

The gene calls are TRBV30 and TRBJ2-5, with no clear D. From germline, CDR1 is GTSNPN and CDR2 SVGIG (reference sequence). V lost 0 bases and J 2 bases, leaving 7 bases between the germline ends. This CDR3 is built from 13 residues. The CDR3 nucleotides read TGTGCCTGGAGTGTTGATAGACAAGAGACCCAGTACTTC. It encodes CAWSVDRQETQYF.

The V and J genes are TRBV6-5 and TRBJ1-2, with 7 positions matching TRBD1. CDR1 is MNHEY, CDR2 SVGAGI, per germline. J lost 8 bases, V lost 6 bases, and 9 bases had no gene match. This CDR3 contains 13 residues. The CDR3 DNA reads TGTGCCAGCAGACGACAGGGAGCAGCCGGCTACACCTTC. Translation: CASRRQGAAGYTF.

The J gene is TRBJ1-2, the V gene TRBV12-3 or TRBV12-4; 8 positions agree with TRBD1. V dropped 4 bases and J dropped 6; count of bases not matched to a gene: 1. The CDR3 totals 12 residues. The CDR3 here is CASSSDRDGYTF. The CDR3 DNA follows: TGTGCCAGCAGTTCGGACAGGGATGGCTACACCTTC.

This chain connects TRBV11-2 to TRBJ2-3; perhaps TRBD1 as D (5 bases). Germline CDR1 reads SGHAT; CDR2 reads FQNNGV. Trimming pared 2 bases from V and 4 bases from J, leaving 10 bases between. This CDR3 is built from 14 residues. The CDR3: CASSLKGQADTQYF. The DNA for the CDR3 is TGTGCCAGCAGCTTAAAGGGGCAGGCAGATACGCAGTATTTT.

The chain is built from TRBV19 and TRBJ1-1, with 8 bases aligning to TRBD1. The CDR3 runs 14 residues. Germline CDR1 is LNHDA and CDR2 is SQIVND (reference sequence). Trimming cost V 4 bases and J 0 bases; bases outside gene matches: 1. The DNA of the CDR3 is TGTGCCAGTAGTAGACAGGGGCTGAACACTGAAGCTTTCTTT. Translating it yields CASSRQGLNTEAFF.

The CDR3 nucleotides read TGTGCCAGCAGCCTGACTAGGTTAGCGGCATACAATGAGCAGTTCTTC. Protein sequence: CASSLTRLAAYNEQFF. The gene calls are TRBV7-2 and TRBJ2-1, with D tentatively TRBD2 (6 bases). The germline CDR1 and CDR2 sequences are SGHTA and FQGNSA. The V end lost 5 bases, the J end lost 4 bases, and 18 bases lay between the germline ends. The CDR3 has 16 amino acids.

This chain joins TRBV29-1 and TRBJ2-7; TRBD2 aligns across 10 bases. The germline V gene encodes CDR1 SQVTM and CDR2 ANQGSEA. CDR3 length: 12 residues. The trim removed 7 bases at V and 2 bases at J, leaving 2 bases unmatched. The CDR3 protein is CSAGTSAYEQYF. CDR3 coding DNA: TGCAGCGCCGGGACTAGCGCCTACGAGCAGTACTTC.

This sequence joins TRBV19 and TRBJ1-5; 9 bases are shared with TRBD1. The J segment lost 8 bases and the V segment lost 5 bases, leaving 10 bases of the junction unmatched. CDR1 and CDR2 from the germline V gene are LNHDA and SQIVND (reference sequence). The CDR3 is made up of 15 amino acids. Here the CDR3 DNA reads TGTGCCAGTAGTCCCCAACAGGGGGCGAGAGAGCCCCAGCATTTT. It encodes CASSPQQGAREPQHF. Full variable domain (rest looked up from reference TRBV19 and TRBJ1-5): DGGITQSPKYLFRKEGQNVTLSCEQNLNHDAMYWYRQDPGQGLRLIYYSQIVNDFQKGDIAEGYSVSREKKESFPLTVTSAQKNPTAFYLCASSPQQGAREPQHFGDGTRLSIL.

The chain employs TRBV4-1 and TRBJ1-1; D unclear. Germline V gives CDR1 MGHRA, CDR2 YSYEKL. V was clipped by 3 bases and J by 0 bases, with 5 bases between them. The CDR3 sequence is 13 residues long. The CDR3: CASSHGMNTEAFF. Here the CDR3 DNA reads TGCGCCAGCAGCCACGGTATGAACACTGAAGCTTTCTTT.

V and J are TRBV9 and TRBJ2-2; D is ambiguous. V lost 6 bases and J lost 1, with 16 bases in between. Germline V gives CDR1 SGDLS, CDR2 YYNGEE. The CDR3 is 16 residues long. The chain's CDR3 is CASTPATTKNTGELFF. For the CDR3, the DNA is TGTGCCAGCACCCCTGCTACTACGAAGAACACCGGGGAGCTGTTTTTT.

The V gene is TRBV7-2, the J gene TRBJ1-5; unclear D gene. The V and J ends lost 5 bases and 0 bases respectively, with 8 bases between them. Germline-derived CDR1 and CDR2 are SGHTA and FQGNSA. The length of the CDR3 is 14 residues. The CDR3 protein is CASSNDISNQPQHF. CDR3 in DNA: TGTGCCAGCAGCAATGACATTAGCAATCAGCCCCAGCATTTT.

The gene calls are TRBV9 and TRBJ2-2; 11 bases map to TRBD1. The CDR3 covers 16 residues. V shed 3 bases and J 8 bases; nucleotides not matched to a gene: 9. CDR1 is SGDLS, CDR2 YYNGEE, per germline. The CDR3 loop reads CASSEGQGVRRGELFF. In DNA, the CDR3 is TGTGCCAGCAGCGAGGGACAGGGGGTTCGGCGAGGGGAGCTGTTTTTT.

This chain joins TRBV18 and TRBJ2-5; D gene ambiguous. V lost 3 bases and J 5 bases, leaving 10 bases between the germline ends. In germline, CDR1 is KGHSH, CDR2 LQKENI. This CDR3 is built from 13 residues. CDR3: CASSPAGVETQYF. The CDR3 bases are TGTGCCAGCTCACCGGCTGGAGTTGAGACCCAGTACTTC. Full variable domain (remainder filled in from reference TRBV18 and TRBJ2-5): NAGVMQNPRHLVRRRGQEARLRCSPMKGHSHVYWYRQLPEEGLKFMVYLQKENIIDESGMPKERFSAEFPKEGPSILRIQQVVRGDSAAYFCASSPAGVETQYFGPGTRLLVL.

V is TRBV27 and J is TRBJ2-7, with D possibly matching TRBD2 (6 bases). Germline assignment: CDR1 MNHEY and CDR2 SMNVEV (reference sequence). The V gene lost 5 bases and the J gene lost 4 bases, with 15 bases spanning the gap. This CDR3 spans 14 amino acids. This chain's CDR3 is CASSRWDSSYEQYF. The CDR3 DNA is TGTGCCAGCAGTAGATGGGACTCTTCTTACGAGCAGTACTTC.